These T cell receptor beta chains were read from a single sample in a study of low-dose radiotherapy and immunotherapy resistance in tumors. MiXCR, run by TCRdb on the reads, gives a single entry per CDR3 protein. The sample shows tens of thousands of distinct CDR3 sequences, less than 25% of them seen only once. This sample comprised PBMCs, obtained after low-dose radiotherapy plus immunotherapy. The receptors were gathered from a female donor with ovarian cancer. Both conserved end residues are part of each CDR3. D genes are given only for firm matches. Clone sizes are given selectively: once, few, many, or a class where the clone is expanded.

>many|TRBV7-2|.|TRBJ2-3
CASSLGHFTDTQYF
TGTGCCAGCAGCTTAGGCCACTTCACAGATACGCAGTATTTT
>many|TRBV5-1|TRBD2|TRBJ2-3
CASSPRLAVTDTQYF
TGCGCCAGCAGCCCAAGACTAGCGGTCACAGATACGCAGTATTTT
>.|TRBV4-3|.|TRBJ1-1
CASSLMGAQAFF
TGCGCCAGCAGCCTGATGGGGGCTCAAGCTTTCTTT
>.|TRBV6-2/TRBV6-3|TRBD1|TRBJ1-5
CASRPSGTASNQPQHF
TGTGCCAGCAGGCCCTCCGGGACAGCTAGCAATCAGCCCCAGCATTTT
>many|TRBV7-9|.|TRBJ1-1
CASRLTEGLNTEAFF
TGTGCCAGCCGCCTAACGGAGGGGCTGAACACTGAAGCTTTCTTT
>.|TRBV30|.|TRBJ2-1
CAWSAFLGTKSSYNEQFF
TGTGCCTGGAGCGCCTTCCTCGGCACGAAGAGCTCCTACAATGAGCAGTTCTTC
>many|TRBV28|.|TRBJ1-1
CASSLRVGGGTEAFF
TGTGCCAGCAGTTTACGAGTGGGAGGGGGCACTGAAGCTTTCTTT
>many|TRBV19|.|TRBJ1-2
CASSASRTANYGYTF
TGTGCCAGTAGTGCCTCCAGGACGGCTAACTATGGCTACACCTTC
>many|TRBV20-1|TRBD2|TRBJ2-1
CSANPDPLAGSPHNEQFF
TGCAGTGCTAATCCCGACCCTCTAGCGGGTAGTCCCCACAATGAGCAGTTCTTC
>many|TRBV10-3|.|TRBJ1-1
CAISEPYRAIGENTEAFF
TGTGCCATCAGTGAGCCTTACAGGGCAATAGGGGAAAACACTGAAGCTTTCTTT
>many|TRBV25-1|TRBD1|TRBJ2-5
CASSAQDRGDWTQYF
TGTGCCAGCAGTGCCCAGGACAGGGGCGACTGGACCCAGTACTTC